There are many counts of the clone carrying this T cell receptor beta chain. Its cognate antigen is unknown. As the method for making TCR beta libraries, quantitative 5'-RACE with molecular barcodes was used. TCRdb fed the 5' RACE reads into MiXCR, producing one record per CDR3 protein. The sample includes about 140,000 distinct CDR3 sequences, roughly 8.3% of them seen just once. This entry is derived from a study of CD8 T cells in ankylosing spondylitis. Study observations and caveats: Enrichment of disease-linked clones was reportedly significant in matched ankylosing spondylitis synovial fluid. CD8+ disease-linked clones were present at relatively low frequencies in blood. Some of these motif variants have turned up before, in reports on reactive arthritis synovial fluid and blood.

J was trimmed by 5 bases and V by 3 bases; bases with no gene match: 4. The germline gives CDR1 MDHEN, CDR2 SYDVKM. The CDR3 has 14 amino acids. This clonotype originated in a male donor with ankylosing spondylitis. The rearrangement links TRBV28 to TRBJ2-1; TRBD1 matches 7 bases. Sequences were obtained from synovial fluid, either unsorted or a sorted T cell fraction (not recorded which). CDR3 sequence: CASSFTGTDNEQFF. In nucleotides, the CDR3 is TGTGCCAGCAGTTTCACCGGGACAGACAATGAGCAGTTCTTC.